This TCR beta chain was captured in a study of shared clonotypes between healthy human individuals. This CDR3 contains 12 residues. Per germline, CDR1 SGHAT and CDR2 FQNNGV. Details on this clone: At one end, the junction sequence differs from germline, possibly due to a read error.

Per sorted-subset replicate PCR, input was approximately 0.2 ug DNA, representing tens of thousands of T cell genomes. Measured with immunoSEQ multiplex PCR; TCRdb has only the in-frame clones, and not every one. The top ten clones hold about a third of a sample with about 690,000 clones, 80% to 95% of them seen once. The source material was memory CD8+ T cells from PBMCs. Subset indicated: CD45RO+ cells pooled with CCR7-negative TemRA cells. V and J are TRBV11-2 and TRBJ2-7; either TRBD1 or TRBD2 may supply D (7 bases each). The sequence was obtained from a man between 18 and 29 years old in good health. Some clones in this sample may be carry-over from other donors' samples. This CDR3 is CASSSSTGRALF. As DNA, the CDR3 is TGTGCCAGCAGCTCCTCGACAGGGAGGGCCCTTTTC.